This entry features one TCR beta chain sequence. Its antigen is still unknown. The data belong to a study of CXCR3-negative and CXCR3-positive naive CD8 T cells. Whole-study context: The TRB read total, about 135 million, broke down to about 1.5 +/- 0.3 million reads per library.

Study-wide results and limits: CXCR3-positive naive cells had TRB CDR3s that were more hydrophobic than CXCR3-negative naive cells had. The study found that naive CXCR3-negative and CXCR3-positive cells shared TRBV-TRBJ usage, while memory cells differed. For memory CD8+ cells diversity was much lower, but both naive subsets had comparably high diversity.

5' RACE with UMI labels generated the TRB cDNA libraries. With the 5' RACE reads reprocessed, TCRdb shows one record per CDR3 protein and no DNA. The sample holds over 95,000 distinct CDR3 sequences. The CDR3 is 15 amino acids. Germline loops: CDR1 SGHAT, CDR2 FQNNGV. The naive CD8+ gate required CD45RO-CCR7+CD27+CD95- phenotype. Sequenced material: naive CXCR3+ CD8+ T cells from blood. As to subset: CD45RO-CCR7+CD27+CD95- naive CD8+ T cells expressing CXCR3 (TNR3+). The V and J genes are TRBV11-2 and TRBJ2-2; TCRdb outputs TRBD1, but without DNA this stays unchecked. This clonotype originated in a human donor in good health. Some clones in this sample may be carry-over from other donors' samples. The CDR3 reads CASSLLDSLAGELFF. Looking up the rest from reference TRBV11-2 and TRBJ2-2 gives the full variable domain: EAGVAQSPRYKIIEKRQSVAFWCNPISGHATLYWYQQILGQGPKLLIQFQNNGVVDDSQLPKDRFSAERLKGVDSTLKIQPAKLEDSAVYLCASSLLDSLAGELFFGEGSRLTVL.